This TCR beta chain was recorded in a study of blood T cell repertoires in COVID-19. This CDR3 has 17 residues. Germline-derived CDR1 and CDR2 are WSHSY and SAAADI. The J segment lost 3 bases and the V segment lost 3 bases, leaving 12 bases of the junction unmatched. Generated by immunoSEQ multiplex PCR, the TCRdb table keeps only in-frame clones and is missing some. The data show 300,000 to 400,000 clones, about 88% seen once. This sequence originates from a human donor in a cohort sampled during active COVID-19. Sequencing input: peripheral blood. The V call is TRBV10-2, the J call TRBJ1-1, with TRBD1 matching 8 bases. The CDR3 region is CASSDSLTGTGYTEAFF. The CDR3 nucleotides are TGCGCCAGCAGTGATTCATTGACCGGGACAGGCTACACTGAAGCTTTCTTT.